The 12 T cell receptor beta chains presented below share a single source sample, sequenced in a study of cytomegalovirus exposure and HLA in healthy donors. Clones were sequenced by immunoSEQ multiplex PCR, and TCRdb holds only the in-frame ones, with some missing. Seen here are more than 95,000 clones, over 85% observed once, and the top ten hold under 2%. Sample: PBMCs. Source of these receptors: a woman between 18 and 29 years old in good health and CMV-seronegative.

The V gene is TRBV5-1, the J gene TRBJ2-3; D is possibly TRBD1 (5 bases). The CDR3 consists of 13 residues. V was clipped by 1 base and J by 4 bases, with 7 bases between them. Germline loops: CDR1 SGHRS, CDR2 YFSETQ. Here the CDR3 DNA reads TGCGCCAGCAGCTTGTCGACAGCAGATACGCAGTATTTT. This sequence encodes CASSLSTADTQYF.

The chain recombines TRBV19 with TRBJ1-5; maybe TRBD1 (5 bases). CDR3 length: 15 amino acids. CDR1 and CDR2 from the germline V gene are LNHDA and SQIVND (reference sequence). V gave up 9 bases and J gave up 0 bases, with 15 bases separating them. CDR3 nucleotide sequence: TGTGCCAGCAACCCCACAGGTTATAGCAATCAGCCCCAGCATTTT. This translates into CASNPTGYSNQPQHF.

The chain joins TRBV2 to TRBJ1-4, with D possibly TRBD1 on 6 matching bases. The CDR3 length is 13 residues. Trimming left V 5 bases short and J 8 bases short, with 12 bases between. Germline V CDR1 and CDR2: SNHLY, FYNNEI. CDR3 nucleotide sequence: TGTGCCAGCAGTCCCCCAGGGGTGGAAAAACTGTTTTTT. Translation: CASSPPGVEKLFF.

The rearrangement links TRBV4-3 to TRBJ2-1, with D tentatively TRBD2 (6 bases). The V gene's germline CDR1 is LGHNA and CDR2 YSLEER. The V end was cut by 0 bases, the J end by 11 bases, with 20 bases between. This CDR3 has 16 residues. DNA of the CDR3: TGCGCCAGCAGCCAAGATTCGGGTCCGGCGGGCGGGAAGCAGTTCTTC. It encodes CASSQDSGPAGGKQFF.

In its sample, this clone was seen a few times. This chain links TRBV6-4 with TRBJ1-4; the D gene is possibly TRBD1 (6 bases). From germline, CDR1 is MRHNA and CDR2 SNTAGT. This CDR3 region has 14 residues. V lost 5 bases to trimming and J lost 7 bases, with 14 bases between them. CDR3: CASSPDSESEKLFF. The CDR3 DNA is TGTGCCAGCAGTCCGGACAGTGAGTCTGAAAAACTGTTTTTT.

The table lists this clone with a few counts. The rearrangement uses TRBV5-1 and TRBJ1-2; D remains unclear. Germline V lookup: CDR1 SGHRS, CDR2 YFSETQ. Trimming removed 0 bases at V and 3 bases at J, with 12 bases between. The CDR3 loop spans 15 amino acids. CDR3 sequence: CASSLGVAQDYGYTF. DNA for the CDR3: TGCGCCAGCAGCTTGGGGGTGGCCCAGGACTATGGCTACACCTTC.

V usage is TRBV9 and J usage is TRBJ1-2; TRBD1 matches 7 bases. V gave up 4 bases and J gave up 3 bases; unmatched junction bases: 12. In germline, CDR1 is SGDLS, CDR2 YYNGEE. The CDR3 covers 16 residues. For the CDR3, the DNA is TGTGCCAGCAGCCCCCGGGCCGGGGACAGCTACTATGGCTACACCTTC. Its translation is CASSPRAGDSYYGYTF.

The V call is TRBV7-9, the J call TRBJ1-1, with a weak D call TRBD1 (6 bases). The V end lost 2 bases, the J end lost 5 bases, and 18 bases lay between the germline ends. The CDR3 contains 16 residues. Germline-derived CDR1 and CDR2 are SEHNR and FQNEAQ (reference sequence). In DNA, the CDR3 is TGTGCCAGCAGCTTATCAAAGGACTCAGGGGATACTGAAGCTTTCTTT. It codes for CASSLSKDSGDTEAFF. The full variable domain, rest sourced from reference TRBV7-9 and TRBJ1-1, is DTGVSQNPRHKITKRGQNVTFRCDPISEHNRLYWYRQTLGQGPEFLTYFQNEAQLEKSRLLSDRFSAERPKGSFSTLEIQRTEQGDSAMYLCASSLSKDSGDTEAFFGQGTRLTVV.

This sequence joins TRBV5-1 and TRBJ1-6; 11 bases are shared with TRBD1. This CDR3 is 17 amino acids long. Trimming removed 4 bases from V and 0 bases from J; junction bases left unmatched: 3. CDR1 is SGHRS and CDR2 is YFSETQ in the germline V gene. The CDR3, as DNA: TGCGCCAGCAGCCCCGGGACAGGGGGCTCCTATAATTCACCCCTCCACTTT. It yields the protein CASSPGTGGSYNSPLHF.

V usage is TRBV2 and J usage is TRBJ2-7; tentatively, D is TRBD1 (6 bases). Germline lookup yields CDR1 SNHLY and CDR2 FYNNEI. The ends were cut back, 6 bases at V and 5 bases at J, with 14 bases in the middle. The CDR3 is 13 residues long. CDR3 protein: CASRQGNPHEQYF. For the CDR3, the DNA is TGTGCCAGCAGGCAGGGGAACCCCCACGAGCAGTACTTC.

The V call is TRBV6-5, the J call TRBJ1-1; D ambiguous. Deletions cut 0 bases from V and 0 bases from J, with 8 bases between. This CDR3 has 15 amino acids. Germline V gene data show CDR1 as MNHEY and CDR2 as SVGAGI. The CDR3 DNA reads TGTGCCAGCAGTTACTCGCGGAATCTGAACACTGAAGCTTTCTTT. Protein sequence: CASSYSRNLNTEAFF.

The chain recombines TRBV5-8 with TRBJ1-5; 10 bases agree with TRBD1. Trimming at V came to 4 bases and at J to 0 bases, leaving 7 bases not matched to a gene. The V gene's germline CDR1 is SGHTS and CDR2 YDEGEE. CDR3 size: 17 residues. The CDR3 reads CASSDGTGALSNQPQHF. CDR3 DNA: TGTGCCAGCAGCGATGGGACAGGGGCCCTTAGCAATCAGCCCCAGCATTTT.